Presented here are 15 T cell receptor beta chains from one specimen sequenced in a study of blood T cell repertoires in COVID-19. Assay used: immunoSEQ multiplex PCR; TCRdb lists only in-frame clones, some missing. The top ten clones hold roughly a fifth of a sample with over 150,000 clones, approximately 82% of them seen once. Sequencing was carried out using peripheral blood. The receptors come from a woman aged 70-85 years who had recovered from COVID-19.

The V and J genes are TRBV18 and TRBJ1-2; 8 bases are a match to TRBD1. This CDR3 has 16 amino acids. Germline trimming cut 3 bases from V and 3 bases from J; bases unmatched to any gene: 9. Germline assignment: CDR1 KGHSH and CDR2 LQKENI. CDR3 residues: CASSPAAPGGDYGYTF. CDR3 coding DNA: TGTGCCAGCTCACCGGCCGCCCCAGGGGGCGACTATGGCTACACCTTC. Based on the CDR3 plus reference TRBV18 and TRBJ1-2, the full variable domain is NAGVMQNPRHLVRRRGQEARLRCSPMKGHSHVYWYRQLPEEGLKFMVYLQKENIIDESGMPKERFSAEFPKEGPSILRIQQVVRGDSAAYFCASSPAAPGGDYGYTFGSGTRLTVV.

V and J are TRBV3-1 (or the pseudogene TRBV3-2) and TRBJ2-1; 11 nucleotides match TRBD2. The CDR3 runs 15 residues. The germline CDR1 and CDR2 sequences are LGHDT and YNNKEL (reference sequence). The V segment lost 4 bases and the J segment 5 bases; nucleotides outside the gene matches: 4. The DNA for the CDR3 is TGTGCCAGCAGCCTCGGGACTAGCGGACACAATGAGCAGTTCTTC. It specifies CASSLGTSGHNEQFF.

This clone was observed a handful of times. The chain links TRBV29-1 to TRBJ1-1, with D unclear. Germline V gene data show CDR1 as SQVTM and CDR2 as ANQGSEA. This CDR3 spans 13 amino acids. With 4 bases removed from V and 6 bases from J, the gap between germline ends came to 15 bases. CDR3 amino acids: CSVVGREVAEAFF. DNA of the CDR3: TGCAGCGTTGTTGGACGGGAAGTAGCTGAAGCTTTCTTT.

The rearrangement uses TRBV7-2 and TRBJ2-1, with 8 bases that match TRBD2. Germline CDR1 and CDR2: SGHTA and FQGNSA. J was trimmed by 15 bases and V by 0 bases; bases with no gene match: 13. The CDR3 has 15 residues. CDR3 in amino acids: CASSLASGGAGSPFF. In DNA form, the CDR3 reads TGTGCCAGCAGCTTAGCATCCGGGGGGGCCGGGTCGCCGTTCTTC.

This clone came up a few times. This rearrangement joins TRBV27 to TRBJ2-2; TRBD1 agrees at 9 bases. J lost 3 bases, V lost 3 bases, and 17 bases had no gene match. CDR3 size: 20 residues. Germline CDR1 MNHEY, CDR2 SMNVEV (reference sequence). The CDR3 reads CASSFWGRGGQGSYTGELFF. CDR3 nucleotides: TGTGCCAGCAGTTTTTGGGGCAGGGGTGGACAGGGGTCCTACACCGGGGAGCTGTTTTTT.

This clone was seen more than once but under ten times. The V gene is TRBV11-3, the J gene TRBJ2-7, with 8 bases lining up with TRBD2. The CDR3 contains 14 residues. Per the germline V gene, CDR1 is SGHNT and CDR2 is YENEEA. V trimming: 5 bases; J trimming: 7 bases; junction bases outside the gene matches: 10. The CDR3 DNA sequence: TGTGCCAGCAGCCCCCCGGGACTAGGGTTTGAGCAGTACTTC. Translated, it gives CASSPPGLGFEQYF.

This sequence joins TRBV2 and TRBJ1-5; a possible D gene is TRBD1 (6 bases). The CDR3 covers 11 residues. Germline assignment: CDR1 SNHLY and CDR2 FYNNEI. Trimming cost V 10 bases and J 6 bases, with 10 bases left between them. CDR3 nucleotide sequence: TGTGCCACCGGGACATCTCAGCCCCAGCATTTT. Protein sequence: CATGTSQPQHF.

The CDR3 DNA reads as TGTGCCAGCAGCGTAGGCCTCGACTCGGGGGGGAACACCGGGGAGCTGTTTTTT. This translates into CASSVGLDSGGNTGELFF. The rearrangement links TRBV9 to TRBJ2-2, with 7 bases identical to TRBD2. After removal of 0 bases from V and 1 base from J, the junction contained 9 bases not matched to a gene. The CDR3 loop spans 18 amino acids. The germline gives CDR1 SGDLS, CDR2 YYNGEE.

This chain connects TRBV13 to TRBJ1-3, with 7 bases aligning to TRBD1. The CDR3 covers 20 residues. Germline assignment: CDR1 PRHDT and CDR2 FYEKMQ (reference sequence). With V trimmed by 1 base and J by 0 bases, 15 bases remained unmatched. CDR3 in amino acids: CASSLAWAGGFLDSGNTIYF. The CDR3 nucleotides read TGTGCCAGCAGCTTAGCTTGGGCAGGGGGTTTTCTCGACTCTGGAAACACCATATATTTT.

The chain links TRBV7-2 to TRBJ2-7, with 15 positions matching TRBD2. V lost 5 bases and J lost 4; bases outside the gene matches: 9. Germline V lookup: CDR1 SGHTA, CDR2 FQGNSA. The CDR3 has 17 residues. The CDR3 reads CASSQTGTSGGRYEQYF. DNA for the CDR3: TGTGCCAGCAGCCAAACCGGGACTAGCGGGGGGCGGTACGAGCAGTACTTC. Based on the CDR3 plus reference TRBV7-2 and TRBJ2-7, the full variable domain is GAGVSQSPSNKVTEKGKDVELRCDPISGHTALYWYRQSLGQGLEFLIYFQGNSAPDKSGLPSDRFSAERTGGSVSTLTIQRTQQEDSAVYLCASSQTGTSGGRYEQYFGPGTRLTVT.

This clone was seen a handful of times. The CDR3 here is CASRPRGAYYEQYF. The CDR3 DNA sequence: TGCGCCAGCAGGCCCCGGGGGGCCTACTACGAGCAGTACTTC. The chain joins TRBV10-1 to TRBJ2-7; a weak D match, TRBD2 (7 bases). V lost 6 bases and J lost 3, with 15 bases in between. Germline loops: CDR1 WNHNN, CDR2 SYGVQD (reference sequence). The CDR3 covers 14 residues.

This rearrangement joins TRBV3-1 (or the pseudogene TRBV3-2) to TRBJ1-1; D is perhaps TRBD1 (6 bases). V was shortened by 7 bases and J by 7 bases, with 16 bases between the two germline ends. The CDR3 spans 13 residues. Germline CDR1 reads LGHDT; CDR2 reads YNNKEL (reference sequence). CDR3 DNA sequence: TGTGCCAGCACCCTCGGGGGGCTCGGTGAAGCTTTCTTT. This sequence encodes CASTLGGLGEAFF.

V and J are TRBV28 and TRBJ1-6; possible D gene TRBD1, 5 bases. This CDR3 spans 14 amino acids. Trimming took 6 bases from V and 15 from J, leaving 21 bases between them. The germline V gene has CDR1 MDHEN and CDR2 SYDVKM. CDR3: CASSLGRPRVVLHF. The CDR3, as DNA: TGTGCCAGCAGCCTGGGGCGTCCCAGGGTTGTCCTCCACTTT.

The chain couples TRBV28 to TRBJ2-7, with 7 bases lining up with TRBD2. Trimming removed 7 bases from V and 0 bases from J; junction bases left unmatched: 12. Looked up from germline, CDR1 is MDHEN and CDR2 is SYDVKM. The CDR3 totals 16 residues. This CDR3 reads CASTLGSLADSYEQYF. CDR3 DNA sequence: TGTGCCAGCACCCTTGGGTCCCTAGCGGACTCCTACGAGCAGTACTTC.

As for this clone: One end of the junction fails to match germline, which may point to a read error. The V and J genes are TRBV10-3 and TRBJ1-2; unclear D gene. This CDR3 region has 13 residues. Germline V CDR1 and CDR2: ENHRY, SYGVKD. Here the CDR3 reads CATSSINFYGYTF. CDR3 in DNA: TGTGCCACCAGTTCCATCAACTTCTATGGCTACACCTTC.